These 18 T cell receptor beta chains originate from one sample sequenced in a study of molecular identifiers for immune sequencing clone quantification. From the PCR reads, TCRdb called clonotypes with MiXCR, one entry per CDR3 protein. The repertoire has nearly 650,000 distinct CDR3 sequences, about 25% of them found once; the top ten carry approximately 0.75%. The sample was naive CD8+ T cells from blood, with Jurkat cell RNA spiked in. Subset meaning: FACS-sorted CD8+CD4-CCR7+CD45RA+ naive T cells. These receptors originate from a human donor in good health. Some libraries in this study had Jurkat cell RNA spiked in.

Comment on this clonotype: One base away lies a much larger clone, so this may be a sequencing read error. No conserved phenylalanine or tryptophan is present at the end of the CDR3, so a read error is the likely explanation. The rearrangement joins TRBV13 to TRBJ2-3; 8 bases are a match to TRBD2. The CDR3 is 13 residues long. Looked up from germline, CDR1 is PRHDT and CDR2 is FYEKMQ (reference sequence). Trimming removed 8 bases from V and 3 bases from J; junction bases left unmatched: 4. The chain's CDR3 is CASLTGGTDTQYL. The CDR3 DNA follows: TGTGCCAGCTTAACGGGAGGGACAGATACGCAGTATCTT.

This clonotype was picked up a small number of times. The rearrangement joins TRBV4-3 to TRBJ2-7; 10 bases map to TRBD2. The length of the CDR3 is 15 residues. The V and J ends lost 2 bases and 3 bases, in that order; junction bases with no gene match: 4. Germline CDR1 and CDR2: LGHNA and YSLEER. The DNA for the CDR3 is TGCGCCAGCAGCCAACACATAGCGGGGGGCTACGAGCAGTACTTC. Translation: CASSQHIAGGYEQYF.

This clonotype showed up many times. V is TRBV28 and J is TRBJ2-7; a weak D match, TRBD1 (6 bases). This CDR3 comprises 17 residues. Trimming stripped 7 bases from V and 3 bases from J, with 25 bases between. Germline CDR1 reads MDHEN; CDR2 reads SYDVKM. The CDR3 spells CASTSLLGGPADYEQYF. The CDR3 nucleotides read TGTGCCAGCACCTCACTCCTAGGGGGACCCGCCGACTACGAGCAGTACTTC. Based on the CDR3 plus reference TRBV28 and TRBJ2-7, the full variable domain is DVKVTQSSRYLVKRTGEKVFLECVQDMDHENMFWYRQDPGLGLRLIYFSYDVKMKEKGDIPEGYSVSREKKERFSLILESASTNQTSMYLCASTSLLGGPADYEQYFGPGTRLTVT.

This clonotype has just a few counts. The junction does not match germline at one end; this may be a read error. The chain links TRBV2 to TRBJ2-7; D gene ambiguous. This CDR3 spans 13 amino acids. Germline CDR1 is SNHLY and CDR2 is FYNNEI. As DNA, the CDR3 is TGTGCCAGCAGTGATGCGTTCTCCGACGAGCAGTACTTC. It yields the protein CASSDAFSDEQYF.

The chain couples TRBV28 to TRBJ2-2; 9 bases line up with TRBD2. V shed 8 bases, J shed 0 bases, and the junction held 7 bases outside the gene matches. Per the germline V gene, CDR1 is MDHEN and CDR2 is SYDVKM. CDR3 length: 16 residues. CDR3: CASEREESANTGELFF. In DNA form, the CDR3 reads TGTGCCAGCGAGCGGGAGGAGAGCGCGAACACCGGGGAGCTGTTTTTT. The full variable domain, with the rest looked up from reference TRBV28 and TRBJ2-2, is DVKVTQSSRYLVKRTGEKVFLECVQDMDHENMFWYRQDPGLGLRLIYFSYDVKMKEKGDIPEGYSVSREKKERFSLILESASTNQTSMYLCASEREESANTGELFFGEGSRLTVL.

V usage is TRBV6-5 and J usage is TRBJ1-1, with 7 bases fitting TRBD1. Germline CDR1 reads MNHEY; CDR2 reads SVGAGI. The CDR3 extends over 14 amino acids. J lost 4 bases, V lost 2 bases, and 4 bases had no gene match. CDR3 DNA sequence: TGTGCCAGCAGTTACCGACAGGGTAGCACTGAAGCTTTCTTT. Its translation: CASSYRQGSTEAFF.

The chain employs TRBV5-1 and TRBJ2-7; possible D gene TRBD1, 6 bases. CDR3 length: 14 amino acids. V was trimmed by 0 bases and J by 5 bases, leaving 12 bases between them. Per the germline V gene, CDR1 is SGHRS and CDR2 is YFSETQ. The CDR3 spells CASSLEASGDEQYF. CDR3 bases: TGCGCCAGCAGCTTGGAAGCCTCAGGGGACGAGCAGTACTTC.

This clonotype was seen repeatedly, ten times or more. The chain couples TRBV10-3 to TRBJ2-4; 9 bases map to TRBD1. Per germline, CDR1 ENHRY and CDR2 SYGVKD. CDR3 length equals 14 residues. J lost 2 bases, V lost 8 bases, and 4 bases had no gene match. CDR3: CAIAGQGSKNIQYF. The CDR3 region has the DNA TGTGCCATCGCCGGACAGGGGTCCAAAAACATTCAGTACTTC.

This clonotype was found a few times. The rearrangement uses TRBV7-9 and TRBJ2-2, with D maybe TRBD1 (6 bases). CDR1 is SEHNR and CDR2 is FQNEAQ in the germline V gene (reference sequence). Between the trimmed V and J ends, which lost 5 bases and 3 bases, there was a span of 13 bases. The CDR3 has 15 residues. This CDR3 reads CASSDDRPYTGELFF. CDR3 nucleotides: TGTGCCAGCAGCGATGACAGGCCATACACCGGGGAGCTGTTTTTT. The full variable domain, its missing parts supplied by reference TRBV7-9 and TRBJ2-2, is DTGVSQNPRHKITKRGQNVTFRCDPISEHNRLYWYRQTLGQGPEFLTYFQNEAQLEKSRLLSDRFSAERPKGSFSTLEIQRTEQGDSAMYLCASSDDRPYTGELFFGEGSRLTVL.

This clonotype showed up just a few times. The chain uses TRBV2 and TRBJ2-4; possible D gene TRBD2, 7 bases. Germline V lookup: CDR1 SNHLY, CDR2 FYNNEI. Trimming removed 1 base at V and 1 base at J, with 11 bases between. The CDR3 length is 16 residues. The CDR3 DNA reads as TGTGCCAGCAGTGAAGTGGGAGGGGGGGCCAAAAACATTCAGTACTTC. Its protein is CASSEVGGGAKNIQYF.

The chain carries TRBV9 and TRBJ2-5, with 9 bases fitting TRBD2. The CDR3 runs 14 residues. The V segment lost 0 bases and the J segment 5 bases; nucleotides outside the gene matches: 2. From germline, CDR1 is SGDLS and CDR2 YYNGEE. The CDR3 loop reads CASSVGGGAETQYF. The CDR3 coding sequence is TGTGCCAGCAGCGTAGGCGGGGGGGCTGAGACCCAGTACTTC.

Comments on this clonotype: One junction end does not reproduce the germline sequence, and a read error may be involved. The chain couples TRBV30 to TRBJ2-7, with D perhaps TRBD1 or TRBD2 (5 bases each). The CDR3 runs to 12 residues. The germline V gene has CDR1 GTSNPN and CDR2 SVGIG (reference sequence). CDR3 DNA sequence: TGTGCCCGGAGACCCGGGACCGCCGAGCAGTACTTC. This translates into CARRPGTAEQYF.

This chain connects TRBV11-1 to TRBJ2-7; 9 positions match TRBD2. Looked up from germline, CDR1 is SGHAT and CDR2 is FQDESV (reference sequence). V trimming: 3 bases; J trimming: 3 bases; junction bases outside the gene matches: 9. The CDR3 spans 16 residues. CDR3 nucleotides: TGTGCCAGCAGCTTTGATTTCTCTAGCGGGAACTACGAGCAGTACTTC. Protein product: CASSFDFSSGNYEQYF. The full variable domain, its missing parts supplied by reference TRBV11-1 and TRBJ2-7, is EAEVAQSPRYKITEKSQAVAFWCDPISGHATLYWYRQILGQGPELLVQFQDESVVDDSQLPKDRFSAERLKGVDSTLKIQPAELGDSAMYLCASSFDFSSGNYEQYFGPGTRLTVT.

This clonotype was seen ten or more times. The gene calls are TRBV6-1 and TRBJ1-5; 7 bases are shared with TRBD1. CDR1 and CDR2 from the germline V gene are MNHNS and SASEGT. This CDR3 is 15 amino acids long. With 1 base clipped from V and 5 bases from J, the junction kept 5 bases outside the gene matches. The CDR3 DNA follows: TGTGCCAGCAGTGAAGAGCTACAGGGGTATCAGCCCCAGCATTTT. It translates to CASSEELQGYQPQHF.

V gene TRBV7-9 combines with J gene TRBJ2-3; D remains unclear. The V gene's germline CDR1 is SEHNR and CDR2 FQNEAQ (reference sequence). Trimming left V 5 bases short and J 6 bases short, with 12 bases between. This CDR3 comprises 13 residues. The CDR3 here is CASSARWSDTQYF. In DNA form, the CDR3 reads TGTGCCAGCAGCGCGCGTTGGTCGGATACGCAGTATTTT.

With respect to this clonotype: As the CDR3 is not closed by the conserved phenylalanine or tryptophan, this likely results from a read error. This chain connects TRBV6-5 to TRBJ1-2, with 7 positions matching TRBD1. Germline-derived CDR1 and CDR2 are MNHEY and SVGAGI. J gave up 1 base and V 5 bases, and 10 bases lay outside the gene matches. The CDR3 spans 16 residues. CDR3 bases: TGTGCCAGCAGTCCTGGCCCAGGGGGGGTTAACTATGGCTACACCCTC. Encoded protein: CASSPGPGGVNYGYTL.

This clonotype is a singleton in its sample. One junction end disagrees with the germline gene, perhaps due to a read error. The chain has TRBV2 and TRBJ2-3; D might be TRBD1 (6 bases). CDR1 SNHLY and CDR2 FYNNEI come from the germline V gene. The CDR3 runs 14 residues. The CDR3 DNA sequence: TGTGCCAGCAGTGGGGGACATAACACAGAAACGCAGTATTTT. Protein product: CASSGGHNTETQYF.

This clonotype was observed many times. The V gene is TRBV9, the J gene TRBJ1-2, with D tentatively TRBD1 (5 bases). This CDR3 is built from 12 residues. Per the germline V gene, CDR1 is SGDLS and CDR2 is YYNGEE. The V gene lost 0 bases and the J gene lost 6 bases, with 6 bases spanning the gap. CDR3 region: CASSVGGDGYTF. CDR3 DNA sequence: TGTGCCAGCAGCGTAGGAGGGGATGGCTACACCTTC.